Listed below are T cell receptor beta chains from one sample, sequenced in a study of post-analysis software for immune sequencing data. TCRdb processed the PCR reads anew with MiXCR; each CDR3 protein has one entry. This sample has 450,000 to 650,000 distinct CDR3 sequences; roughly 40% occur once, and the top ten carry around 1.7%. Material: blood. The receptors were gathered from a girl between 5 and 17 years old with multiple sclerosis. The CDR3 runs from the conserved cysteine through the conserved F or W. Fields, in order: J gene, D gene, clone size, V gene, CDR3 DNA, CDR3 protein. A D gene is named only where the DNA matches it firmly. Some rows have no size entry. The others give once, few or many, or a class for an expanded clone.

>TRBJ1-2|.|.|TRBV10-3
TGTGCCATCAGTGAGCCCGGGGCAGGAGACGGCTATGGCTACACCTTC
CAISEPGAGDGYGYTF
>TRBJ2-1|TRBD2|.|TRBV12-3/TRBV12-4
TGTGCCAGCAGTTTGACTAGCCAAGGGGAGACCCAGTTCTTC
CASSLTSQGETQFF
>TRBJ1-5|.|few|TRBV20-1
TGCAGTGCTAGAGTTTGGGGGAGCAATCAGCCCCAGCATTTT
CSARVWGSNQPQHF
>TRBJ2-1|.|.|TRBV5-1
TGCGCCAGCAGCTTTACTGGCCAAGGGAATGAGCAGTTCTTC
CASSFTGQGNEQFF
>TRBJ1-1|.|.|TRBV18
TGTGCCAGCTCACCACTTCCACCGATTAGCACTGAAGCTTTCTTT
CASSPLPPISTEAFF
>TRBJ2-5|.|many|TRBV12-3/TRBV12-4
TGTGCCAGCAGTTTACCCATCCAAGTGAGGGGGACCCAGTACTTC
CASSLPIQVRGTQYF
>TRBJ1-2|.|.|TRBV12-3/TRBV12-4
TGTGTCAGCAGCACAGGGTATGGCTACACCTTC
CVSSTGYGYTF
>TRBJ2-7|.|.|TRBV29-1
TGCAGCGGCTCTTCCGAGCAGTACTTC
CSGSSEQYF
>TRBJ2-7|TRBD1|.|TRBV18
TGTGCCAGCTCACCCCGGGGACAGGCCTACAATGAGCAGTACTTC
CASSPRGQAYNEQYF
>TRBJ2-7|.|few|TRBV10-1
TGCGCCAGCAGTGATATCAGTTTGAGCGAGACCTACGAGCAGTACTTC
CASSDISLSETYEQYF
>TRBJ1-2|.|.|TRBV25-1
TGTGCCAGCAGTGAATATATAGACAGCAACTATGGCTACACCTTC
CASSEYIDSNYGYTF
>TRBJ2-7|TRBD1|.|TRBV6-5
TGTGCCAGCAGGGGTACCGGGACAGGCGCTTCCTACGAGCAGTACTTC
CASRGTGTGASYEQYF
>TRBJ2-7|.|.|TRBV7-2
TGTGCCAGCAGCCCCCTAGTTCCCATAACCTACGAGCAGTACTTC
CASSPLVPITYEQYF
>TRBJ2-3|TRBD2|few|TRBV5-1
TGCGCCAGCAGCCCGGGACTAGCGATAGATACGCAGTATTTT
CASSPGLAIDTQYF
>TRBJ2-3|TRBD2|.|TRBV12-3/TRBV12-4
TGTGCCAGCAGCCCCGGACTAGCGGGGGGACCAGATACGCAGTATTTT
CASSPGLAGGPDTQYF
>TRBJ2-4|.|.|TRBV4-1
TGCGCCAGCAGCCAAGATGCCGTGGCAGACATTCAGTACTTC
CASSQDAVADIQYF
>TRBJ2-5|TRBD2|.|TRBV6-2/TRBV6-3
TGTGCCAGCAGTTGGATATCTAGCGGGAGGCGCCAAGAGACCCAGTACTTC
CASSWISSGRRQETQYF
>TRBJ2-4|.|.|TRBV4-1
TGCGCCAGCAGCCAGTGGGGTAAAGGGCGGGCCAAAAACATTCAGTACTTC
CASSQWGKGRAKNIQYF
>TRBJ2-7|.|.|TRBV7-9
TGTGCCAGCAGCTTAGACTCCCCCGCCCCCGGGACGGCCGAATACGAGCAGTACTTC
CASSLDSPAPGTAEYEQYF
>TRBJ1-2|.|few|TRBV12-3/TRBV12-4
TGTGCCAGCAGTACAGGGCTAGCTAACTATGGCTACACCTTC
CASSTGLANYGYTF
>TRBJ1-2|.|.|TRBV20-1
TGCAGTGCTAGTGCGGGGAACTATGGCTACACCTTC
CSASAGNYGYTF
>TRBJ2-3|TRBD2|.|TRBV11-2
TGTGCCAGCAGCCAAAGCGGGGGGGGAACAGATACGCAGTATTTT
CASSQSGGGTDTQYF
>TRBJ2-1|TRBD2|.|TRBV4-2
TGTGCCAGCAGCGGCATCCTAGCGGTGGGGAATGAGCAGTTCTTC
CASSGILAVGNEQFF
>TRBJ2-3|TRBD2|few|TRBV12-3/TRBV12-4
TGTGCCAGCAGGAAACTAGCGGGAGAGGCAGATACGCAGTATTTT
CASRKLAGEADTQYF
>TRBJ1-2|.|few|TRBV6-5
TGTGCCAGCAGTTACTTTGGCCAGGGCGGTGGCTACACCTTC
CASSYFGQGGGYTF
>TRBJ2-7|TRBD1|.|TRBV25-1
TGTGCCAGCAGTGCCGACAGGGACGAGCAGTACTTC
CASSADRDEQYF
>TRBJ2-3|.|.|TRBV12-3/TRBV12-4
TGTGCCAGCAGTCCCCGGGACCCTCGCACAGATACGCAGTATTTT
CASSPRDPRTDTQYF
>TRBJ2-1|TRBD2|.|TRBV11-2
TGTGCCAGCAGCTTAGTAAGGGCGGGGGACTTCAATGAGCAGTTCTTC
CASSLVRAGDFNEQFF
>TRBJ1-1|.|.|TRBV5-6
TGTGCCAGCAGCTTTCCGGGGGAGGCAGACTCTGAAGCTTTCTTT
CASSFPGEADSEAFF
>TRBJ2-1|TRBD2|.|TRBV12-3/TRBV12-4
TGTGCCAGCAGTTTCGGACTAGCGGGGTTGGATGAGCAGTTCTTC
CASSFGLAGLDEQFF
>TRBJ1-2|.|.|TRBV12-3/TRBV12-4
TGTGCCAGCAGCCCAAGAAAAGGCGCTAACTATGGCTACACCTTC
CASSPRKGANYGYTF
>TRBJ2-5|.|.|TRBV20-1
TGCAGTGCTAGAGCAGCACAGTTGCGGATAGAGACCCAGTACTTC
CSARAAQLRIETQYF
>TRBJ1-6|.|.|TRBV12-3/TRBV12-4
TGTGCCAGCAGTCCCCGACAGAGTAATAATTCACCCCTCCACTTT
CASSPRQSNNSPLHF
>TRBJ2-1|TRBD2|.|TRBV20-1
TGCAGTGCTAGAGAGGGTAGCGGGAGTATTAGCGACAATGAGCAGTTCTTC
CSAREGSGSISDNEQFF
>TRBJ2-7|TRBD1|.|TRBV7-9
TGTGCCAGCAGCCCCGCCAGGGGGCCTAACTACGAGCAGTACTTC
CASSPARGPNYEQYF
>TRBJ2-7|.|.|TRBV7-9
TGTGCCAGCAGCCATGAATTTACCTACGAGCAGTACTTC
CASSHEFTYEQYF
>TRBJ2-5|TRBD2|few|TRBV5-1
TGCGCCAGCGGACTCGGGACTAGCGGGAAAGAGCAGTACTTC
CASGLGTSGKEQYF
>TRBJ2-5|.|.|TRBV3-1
TGTGCCAGCAGCCTCAGGACGACAGCGGCGCAAGAGACCCAGTACTTC
CASSLRTTAAQETQYF
>TRBJ2-1|.|.|TRBV11-1
TGTGCCAGCAGCTTGATAATATACAATGAGCAGTTCTTC
CASSLIIYNEQFF
>TRBJ1-2|.|once|TRBV20-1
TGCAGGGCTAGAGAGGAGGGCTCCGGCTACACCTTC
CRAREEGSGYTF
>TRBJ1-2|.|few|TRBV12-3/TRBV12-4
TGTGCCAGCAGCCCCGGGGCGGCCCTTAATGGCTACACCTTC
CASSPGAALNGYTF
>TRBJ1-1|.|few|TRBV7-6
TGTGCCAGCAAGCAGGGCACTGAAGCTTTCTTT
CASKQGTEAFF
>TRBJ1-4|TRBD1|.|TRBV27
TGTGCCAGCAGTGCGGGACAGGGCCTCCCAACTAATGAAAAACTGTTTTTT
CASSAGQGLPTNEKLFF
>TRBJ1-5|TRBD1|.|TRBV12-3/TRBV12-4
TGTGCCAGCAGTCCCCGGACAGGGTCTTGGGTTCAGCCCCAGCATTTT
CASSPRTGSWVQPQHF
>TRBJ2-1|TRBD2|few|TRBV12-3/TRBV12-4
TGTGCCAGCAGTCAGGCTAGCGGGGTGAACAATGAGCAGTTCTTC
CASSQASGVNNEQFF
>TRBJ2-3|.|.|TRBV30
TGTGCCTGGAAACGGAACACGAATACGCAGTATTTT
CAWKRNTNTQYF
>TRBJ2-1|TRBD1|.|TRBV4-1
TGCGCCAGCAGCCAAGTTCAGACAGGGGAGAATGAGCAGTTCTTC
CASSQVQTGENEQFF
>TRBJ2-1|.|few|TRBV21-1
TGTGCCAGCAGCAAAGGACAGGGGCACAATGAGCAGTTCTTC
CASSKGQGHNEQFF
>TRBJ2-1|.|.|TRBV5-6
TGTGCCAGCAGCTTAGGGGGGGCGCGCTCCTACAATGAGCAGTTCTTC
CASSLGGARSYNEQFF
>TRBJ2-6|.|.|TRBV6-5
TGTGCCAGCAGTTACGGACCGCCCTATCAACCTGGGGCCAACGTCCTGACTTTC
CASSYGPPYQPGANVLTF
>TRBJ2-3|TRBD1|.|TRBV10-3
TGTGCCATCAGATCATTCCCGGGACAGGGGGAGGCAGATACGCAGTATTTT
CAIRSFPGQGEADTQYF
>TRBJ2-7|TRBD1|few|TRBV7-8
TGTGCCAGCAGCACCACAGGGGGGTTATGGGAGCAGTACTTC
CASSTTGGLWEQYF
>TRBJ2-2|.|.|TRBV10-2
TGCGCCAGCAGGAGCCAATCTACCGGGGAGCTGTTTTTT
CASRSQSTGELFF